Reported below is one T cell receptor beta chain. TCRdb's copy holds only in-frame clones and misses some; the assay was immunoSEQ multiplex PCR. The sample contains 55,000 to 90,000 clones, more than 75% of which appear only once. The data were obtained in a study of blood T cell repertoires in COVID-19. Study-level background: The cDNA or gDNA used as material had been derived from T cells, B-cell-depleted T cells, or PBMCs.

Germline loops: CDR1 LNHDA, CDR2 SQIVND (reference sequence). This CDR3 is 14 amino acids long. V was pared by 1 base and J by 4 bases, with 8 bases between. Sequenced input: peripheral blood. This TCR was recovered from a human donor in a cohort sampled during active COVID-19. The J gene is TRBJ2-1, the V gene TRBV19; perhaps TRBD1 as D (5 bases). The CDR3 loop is CASSIGGRYNEQFF. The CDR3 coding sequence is TGTGCCAGTAGTATAGGGGGCCGGTACAATGAGCAGTTCTTC.